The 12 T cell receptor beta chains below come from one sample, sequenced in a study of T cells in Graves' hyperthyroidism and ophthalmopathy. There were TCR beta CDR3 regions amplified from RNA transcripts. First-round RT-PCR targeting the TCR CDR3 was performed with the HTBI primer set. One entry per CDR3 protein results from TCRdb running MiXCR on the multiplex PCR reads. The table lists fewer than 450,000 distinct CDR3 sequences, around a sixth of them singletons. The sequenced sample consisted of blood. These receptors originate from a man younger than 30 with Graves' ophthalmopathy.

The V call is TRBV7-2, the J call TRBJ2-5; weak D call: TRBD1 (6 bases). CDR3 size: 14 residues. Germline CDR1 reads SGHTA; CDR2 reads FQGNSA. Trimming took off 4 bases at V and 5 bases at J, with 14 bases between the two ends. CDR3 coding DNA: TGTGCCAGCAGCTCGACAGGTCCCGGGGAGACCCAGTACTTC. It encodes CASSSTGPGETQYF.

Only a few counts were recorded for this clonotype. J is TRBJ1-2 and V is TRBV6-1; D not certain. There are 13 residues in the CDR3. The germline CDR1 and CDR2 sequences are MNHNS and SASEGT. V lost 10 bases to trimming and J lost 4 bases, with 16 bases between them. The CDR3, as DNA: TGTGCCACCTGGTTGGCAAGCCTCTATGGCTACACCTTC. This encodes CATWLASLYGYTF.

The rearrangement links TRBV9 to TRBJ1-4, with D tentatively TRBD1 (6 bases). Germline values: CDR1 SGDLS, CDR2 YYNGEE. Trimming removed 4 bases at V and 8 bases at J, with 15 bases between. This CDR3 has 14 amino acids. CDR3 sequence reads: CASSPGNQGEKLFF. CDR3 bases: TGTGCCAGCAGCCCGGGGAACCAGGGGGAAAAACTGTTTTTT.

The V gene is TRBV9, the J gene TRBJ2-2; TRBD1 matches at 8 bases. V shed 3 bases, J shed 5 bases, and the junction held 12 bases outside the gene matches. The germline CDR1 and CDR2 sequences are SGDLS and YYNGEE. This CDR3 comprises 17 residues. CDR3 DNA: TGTGCCAGCAGCGCCGGAGCAGGGGGCGCGGCTACCGGGGAGCTGTTTTTT. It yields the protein CASSAGAGGAATGELFF.

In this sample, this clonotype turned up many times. In nucleotides, the CDR3 is TGCGCCAGCAGCCAAGTTCCGGGGGGGCAATCTGAGCAGTTCTTC. Encoded protein: CASSQVPGGQSEQFF. The chain employs TRBV4-1 and TRBJ2-1, with 8 bases matching TRBD2. Germline CDR1 and CDR2: MGHRA and YSYEKL. After removal of 1 base from V and 9 bases from J, the junction contained 8 bases not matched to a gene. The CDR3 contains 15 residues.

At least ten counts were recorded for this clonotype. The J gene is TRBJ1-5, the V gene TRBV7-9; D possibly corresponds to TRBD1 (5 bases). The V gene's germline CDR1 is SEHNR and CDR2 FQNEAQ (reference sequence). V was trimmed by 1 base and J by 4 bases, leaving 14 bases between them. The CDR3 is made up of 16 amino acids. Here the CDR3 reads CASSLDGTLGNQPQHF. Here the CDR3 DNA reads TGTGCCAGCAGCTTAGACGGGACCCTGGGGAATCAGCCCCAGCATTTT.

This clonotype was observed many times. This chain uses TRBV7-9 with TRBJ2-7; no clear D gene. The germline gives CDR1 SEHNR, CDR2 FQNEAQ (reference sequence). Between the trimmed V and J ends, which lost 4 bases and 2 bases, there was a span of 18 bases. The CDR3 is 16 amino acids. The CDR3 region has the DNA TGTGCCAGCAGCTCGATCCGTTGGGGTAGCCCCTACGAGCAGTACTTC. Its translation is CASSSIRWGSPYEQYF.

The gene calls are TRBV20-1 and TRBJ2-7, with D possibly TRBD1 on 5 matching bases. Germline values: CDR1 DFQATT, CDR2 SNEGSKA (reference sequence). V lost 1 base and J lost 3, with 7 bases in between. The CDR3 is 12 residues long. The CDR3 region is CSARAGFYEQYF. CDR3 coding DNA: TGCAGTGCTAGAGCAGGGTTCTACGAGCAGTACTTC.

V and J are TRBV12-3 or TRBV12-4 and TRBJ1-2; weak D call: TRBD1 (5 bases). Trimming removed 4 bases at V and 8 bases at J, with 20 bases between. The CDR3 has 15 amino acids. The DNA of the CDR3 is TGTGCCAGCAGTTGGGGCCTGGGGGAAGTGGGCGGCTACACCTTC. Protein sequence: CASSWGLGEVGGYTF.

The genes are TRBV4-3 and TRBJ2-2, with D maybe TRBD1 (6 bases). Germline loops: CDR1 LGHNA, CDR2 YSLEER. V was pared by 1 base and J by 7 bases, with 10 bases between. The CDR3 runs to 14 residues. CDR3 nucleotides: TGCGCCAGCAGCCAAGCAGGGGCGGGCGGGGAGCTGTTTTTT. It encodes CASSQAGAGGELFF.

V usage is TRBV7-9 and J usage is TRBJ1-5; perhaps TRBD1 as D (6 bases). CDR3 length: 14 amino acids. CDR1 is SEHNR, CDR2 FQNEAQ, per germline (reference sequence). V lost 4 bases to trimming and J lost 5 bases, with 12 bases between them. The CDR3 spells CASSSTGLYQPQHF. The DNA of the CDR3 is TGTGCCAGCAGCTCGACAGGCTTATATCAGCCCCAGCATTTT.

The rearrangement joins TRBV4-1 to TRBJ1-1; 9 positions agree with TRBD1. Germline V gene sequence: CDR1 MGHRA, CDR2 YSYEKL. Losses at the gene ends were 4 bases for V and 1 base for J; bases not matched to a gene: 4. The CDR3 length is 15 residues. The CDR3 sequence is CASSRGDRENTEAFF. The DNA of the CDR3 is TGCGCCAGCAGCCGGGGGGACAGGGAGAACACTGAAGCTTTCTTT.